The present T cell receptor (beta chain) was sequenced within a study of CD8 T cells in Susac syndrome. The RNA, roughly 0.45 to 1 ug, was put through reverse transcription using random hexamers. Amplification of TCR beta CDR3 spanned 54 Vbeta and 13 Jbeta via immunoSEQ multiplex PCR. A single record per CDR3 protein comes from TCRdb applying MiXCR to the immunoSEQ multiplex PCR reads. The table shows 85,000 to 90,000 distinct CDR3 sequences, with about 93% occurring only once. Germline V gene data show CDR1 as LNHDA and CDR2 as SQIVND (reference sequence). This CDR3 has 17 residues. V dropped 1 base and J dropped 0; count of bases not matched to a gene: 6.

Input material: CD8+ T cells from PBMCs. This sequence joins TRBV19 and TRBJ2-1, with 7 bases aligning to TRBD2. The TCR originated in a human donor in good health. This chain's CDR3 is CASSIGEAGSSYNEQFF. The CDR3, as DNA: TGTGCCAGTAGTATAGGGGAAGCGGGGAGCTCCTACAATGAGCAGTTCTTC. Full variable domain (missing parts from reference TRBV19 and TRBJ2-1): DGGITQSPKYLFRKEGQNVTLSCEQNLNHDAMYWYRQDPGQGLRLIYYSQIVNDFQKGDIAEGYSVSREKKESFPLTVTSAQKNPTAFYLCASSIGEAGSSYNEQFFGPGTRLTVL.